This paragraph reports one TCR beta chain. Its cognate antigen is unknown. The data were taken from a study of cytomegalovirus exposure and HLA in healthy donors. Notes on the study in general: In vitro experiments confirmed that a few CMV-associated chains were specific for CMV antigens. Researchers reportedly found TCR beta sequences accurately predicted most subjects' HLA-A and HLA-B alleles.

The V end lost 6 bases, the J end lost 0 bases, and 7 bases lay between the germline ends. The germline V gene has CDR1 SGHRS and CDR2 YFSETQ. The CDR3 spans 13 residues. The PCR made use of 60 Vbeta and 13 Jbeta primers. TCRdb keeps only in-frame clones here, not all; method: immunoSEQ multiplex PCR. The table shows under 150,000 clones, with about 9.1% occurring only once. The chain recombines TRBV5-1 with TRBJ1-5; D is uncertain. This clonotype was sampled from a woman aged 40 to 50 in good health and CMV-seropositive. The specimen sequenced was PBMCs. The chain's CDR3 is CASIRSSNQPQHF. CDR3 sequence (DNA): TGCGCCAGCATCAGGTCTAGCAATCAGCCCCAGCATTTT.